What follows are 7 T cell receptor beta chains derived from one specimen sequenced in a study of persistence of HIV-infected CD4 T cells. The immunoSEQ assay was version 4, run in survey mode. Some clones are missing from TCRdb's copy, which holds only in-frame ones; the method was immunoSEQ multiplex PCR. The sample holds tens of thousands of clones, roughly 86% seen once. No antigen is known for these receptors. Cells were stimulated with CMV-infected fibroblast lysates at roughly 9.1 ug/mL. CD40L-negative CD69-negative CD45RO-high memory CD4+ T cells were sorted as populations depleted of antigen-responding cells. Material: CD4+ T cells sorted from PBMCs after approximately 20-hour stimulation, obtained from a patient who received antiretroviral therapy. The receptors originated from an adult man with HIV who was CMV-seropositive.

CDR3 region: CASSPSGQMNTGELFF. The CDR3 DNA reads as TGCGCCAGCAGTCCATCGGGACAGATGAACACCGGGGAGCTGTTTTTT. The chain carries TRBV10-1 and TRBJ2-2, with 7 nucleotides matching TRBD1. This CDR3 spans 16 amino acids. CDR1 is WNHNN, CDR2 SYGVQD, per germline (reference sequence). After removal of 5 bases from V and 1 base from J, the junction contained 7 bases not matched to a gene.

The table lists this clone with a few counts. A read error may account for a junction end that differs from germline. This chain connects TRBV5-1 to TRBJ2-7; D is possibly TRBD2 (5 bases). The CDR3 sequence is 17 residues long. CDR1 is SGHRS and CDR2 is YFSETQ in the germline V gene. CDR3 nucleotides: TGCGCCAGCAGCTTGGCAAAGGACTCACAGAGTTCCTACCAGCAGTACTTC. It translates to CASSLAKDSQSSYQQYF.

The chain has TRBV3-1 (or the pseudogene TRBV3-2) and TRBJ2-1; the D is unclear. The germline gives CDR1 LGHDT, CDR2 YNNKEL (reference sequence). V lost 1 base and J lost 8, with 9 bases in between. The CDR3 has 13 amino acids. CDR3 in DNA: TGTGCCAGCAGCCAAGTCTCCTCCTATGAGCAGTTCTTC. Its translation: CASSQVSSYEQFF.

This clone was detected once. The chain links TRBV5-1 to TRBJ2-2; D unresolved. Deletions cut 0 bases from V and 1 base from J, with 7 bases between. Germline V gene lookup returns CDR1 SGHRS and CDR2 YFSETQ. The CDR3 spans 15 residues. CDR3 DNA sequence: TGCGCCAGCAGCTTGGTGGGATTGAACACCGGGGAGCTGTTTTTT. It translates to CASSLVGLNTGELFF.

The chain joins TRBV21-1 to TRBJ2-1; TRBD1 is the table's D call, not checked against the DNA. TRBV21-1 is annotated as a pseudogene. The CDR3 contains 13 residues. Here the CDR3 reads CASSTRGYNEQFF. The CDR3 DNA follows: TGTGCCAGCAGCACTAGGGGCTACAATGAGCAGTTCTTC.

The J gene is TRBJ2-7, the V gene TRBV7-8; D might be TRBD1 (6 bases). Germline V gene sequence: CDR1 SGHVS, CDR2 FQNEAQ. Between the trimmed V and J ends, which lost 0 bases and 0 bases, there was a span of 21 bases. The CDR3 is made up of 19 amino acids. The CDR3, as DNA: TGTGCCAGCAGCTTAGCCTACGAATTAGCAGGGGCCTCCTCCTACGAGCAGTACTTC. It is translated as CASSLAYELAGASSYEQYF. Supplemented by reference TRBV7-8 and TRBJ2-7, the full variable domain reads GAGVSQSPRYKVAKRGQDVALRCDPISGHVSLFWYQQALGQGPEFLTYFQNEAQLDKSGLPSDRFFAERPEGSVSTLKIQRTQQEDSAVYLCASSLAYELAGASSYEQYFGPGTRLTVT.

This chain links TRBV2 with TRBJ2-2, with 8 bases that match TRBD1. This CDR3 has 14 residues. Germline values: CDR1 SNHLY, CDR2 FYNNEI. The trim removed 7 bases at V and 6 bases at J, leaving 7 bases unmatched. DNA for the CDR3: TGTGCCAGCATTGTGCAACAGGGGGCCGGGGAGCTGTTTTTT. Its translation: CASIVQQGAGELFF.